This T cell receptor (beta chain) was captured by sequencing in a study of blood T cell repertoires in COVID-19. The CDR3 extends over 14 amino acids. The germline V gene has CDR1 SGHVS and CDR2 FQNEAQ. V lost 7 bases and J lost 7; bases outside the gene matches: 7. This clone came up a few times. Repertoires were generated with immunoSEQ multiplex PCR, while TCRdb's copy carries only in-frame clones and drops some. The profile shows approximately 110,000 clones, around 83% of them singletons. Sequenced sample: peripheral blood. This chain links TRBV7-8 with TRBJ2-2; 9 bases align to TRBD1. The clonotype was recovered from a man aged 40-55 years with acute or convalescent COVID-19. CDR3 sequence: CASIPQGAGGELFF. The CDR3 nucleotides read TGTGCCAGCATCCCACAGGGGGCTGGCGGGGAGCTGTTTTTT.